Each of the 10 T cell receptor beta chains below was sequenced from the same sample in a study of T cells in Graves' hyperthyroidism and ophthalmopathy. RNA transcripts were the template for amplifying TCR beta CDR3 regions. A set of HTBI primers served as the primers for a first-round RT-PCR of the TCR CDR3. TCRdb independently ran MiXCR on the multiplex PCR reads; one entry per CDR3 protein. The sample records 350,000 or so distinct CDR3 sequences, about a sixth being singletons. The sample consisted of blood. These receptors were taken from a woman between 40 and 55 years old with Graves' ophthalmopathy.

This clonotype was observed many times. The chain couples TRBV6-5 to TRBJ2-7, with 10 bases fitting TRBD2. J was trimmed by 0 bases and V by 7 bases; bases with no gene match: 3. Germline assignment: CDR1 MNHEY and CDR2 SVGAGI. CDR3 length: 14 residues. CDR3 residues: CASKASGSSYEQYF. The CDR3 DNA reads TGTGCCAGCAAGGCTAGCGGGAGCTCCTACGAGCAGTACTTC.

At least ten counts were recorded for this clonotype. The CDR3 sequence: CASSFGLADEQYF. As DNA, the CDR3 is TGCGCCAGCAGCTTTGGACTAGCGGATGAGCAGTACTTC. The V gene is TRBV5-1, the J gene TRBJ2-7, with TRBD2 matching 10 bases. This CDR3 spans 13 amino acids. The junction had 3 bases not matched to a gene; V was cut back by 2 bases and J by 7 bases. Per germline, CDR1 SGHRS and CDR2 YFSETQ.

This clonotype was recorded many times. Given a much more abundant clone one base away, this may be a read error. The chain uses TRBV11-1 and TRBJ2-7; a possible D gene is TRBD1 (5 bases). This CDR3 is 15 amino acids long. Germline CDR1 SGHAT, CDR2 FQDESV (reference sequence). The CDR3, as DNA: TGTGCCAGCAACTTAGGGGCACATAAAGCCTACGAGCAGTACTTC. This gives the protein CASNLGAHKAYEQYF.

This chain uses TRBV6-2 or TRBV6-3 with TRBJ2-5; D perhaps matches TRBD1 (6 bases). Germline V lookup: CDR1 MNHEY, CDR2 SVGEGT. Between the trimmed V and J ends, which lost 7 bases and 5 bases, there was a span of 17 bases. CDR3 size: 14 residues. The CDR3 region is CASIGGITGETQYF. The CDR3 bases are TGTGCCAGCATAGGAGGCATAACAGGGGAGACCCAGTACTTC.

This clonotype was counted many times. The chain carries TRBV5-1 and TRBJ2-2; 7 bases match TRBD2. J lost 5 bases, V lost 4 bases, and 11 bases had no gene match. The length of the CDR3 is 16 residues. Germline V gene lookup returns CDR1 SGHRS and CDR2 YFSETQ. CDR3 nucleotide sequence: TGCGCCAGCAGCCACGGACTCCTCGGGGGGACCGGGGAGCTGTTTTTT. Translated: CASSHGLLGGTGELFF.

This clonotype was observed at least ten times. The V gene is TRBV25-1, the J gene TRBJ2-7; 8 positions agree with TRBD2. Germline CDR1 reads MGHDK; CDR2 reads SYGVNS. The trim removed 4 bases at V and 5 bases at J, leaving 7 bases unmatched. The CDR3 length is 14 residues. CDR3 nucleotides: TGTGCCAGCAGTGGAACGGGAGGGGCCCACGAGCAGTACTTC. It codes for CASSGTGGAHEQYF.

The genes are TRBV30 and TRBJ1-1; a possible D gene is TRBD1 (6 bases). Trimming took off 7 bases at V and 3 bases at J, with 21 bases between the two ends. Looked up from germline, CDR1 is GTSNPN and CDR2 is SVGIG (reference sequence). This CDR3 contains 15 residues. CDR3 protein: CASTSGGGRDTEAFF. DNA of the CDR3: TGTGCCTCCACCTCCGGGGGGGGGCGTGACACTGAAGCTTTCTTT.

This clonotype was picked up many times. This sequence joins TRBV30 and TRBJ1-1; D is undetermined. Germline CDR1 GTSNPN, CDR2 SVGIG (reference sequence). V was clipped by 2 bases and J by 0 bases, with 10 bases between them. The CDR3 is 14 residues long. The DNA for the CDR3 is TGTGCCTGGAGTTTTTATCTCATGAACACTGAAGCTTTCTTT. Protein product: CAWSFYLMNTEAFF.

Ten or more counts support this clonotype. The genes are TRBV5-5 and TRBJ2-7, with D possibly TRBD1 on 6 matching bases. Trimming pared 4 bases from V and 0 bases from J, leaving 14 bases between. This CDR3 is 15 amino acids long. CDR1 is SGHKS, CDR2 YYEKEE, per germline (reference sequence). CDR3 bases: TGTGCCAGCAGCGCAGGGACAAGTAGCTCCTACGAGCAGTACTTC. This translates into CASSAGTSSSYEQYF.

This clonotype came up many times. The chain has TRBV25-1 and TRBJ2-5; TRBD2 aligns across 11 bases. V lost 5 bases, J lost 0 bases, and 5 bases stayed unmatched. CDR3 length equals 16 residues. CDR1 is MGHDK, CDR2 SYGVNS, per germline. CDR3 DNA sequence: TGTGCCAGCAGTAGGGGACTAGCGGCGTACCAAGAGACCCAGTACTTC. Translated: CASSRGLAAYQETQYF.